The 32 T cell receptor beta chains below come from one sample, sequenced in a study of OX40 agonist ivuxolimab in advanced cancers. Here immunoSEQ multiplex PCR was the method, and the copy in TCRdb shows in-frame clones only, minus some. The table has over 40,000 clones, approximately 86% seen once. The sequencing here drew on CD4+ or CD8+ T cells sorted from blood, taken in a trial of the OX40 agonist ivuxolimab. Every receptor here comes from an adult with an advanced solid tumor such as melanoma, head and neck, liver or kidney cancer.

The gene calls are TRBV7-3 and TRBJ1-1; no firm D call. From germline, CDR1 is SGHTA and CDR2 FQGTGA. There are 15 residues in the CDR3. Trimming left V 5 bases short and J 4 bases short, with 17 bases between. CDR3 residues: CASSPSNLEGTEAFF. The CDR3 DNA reads as TGTGCCAGCAGCCCCTCGAATCTGGAGGGCACTGAAGCTTTCTTT. The full variable domain, with the rest looked up from reference TRBV7-3 and TRBJ1-1, is GAGVSQTPSNKVTEKGKYVELRCDPISGHTALYWYRQSLGQGPEFLIYFQGTGAADDSGLPNDRFFAVRPEGSVSTLKIQRTERGDSAVYLCASSPSNLEGTEAFFGQGTRLTVV.

This clone has only a few counts. The chain couples TRBV18 to TRBJ2-7; 8 bases map to TRBD1. Looked up from germline, CDR1 is KGHSH and CDR2 is LQKENI. The CDR3 is made up of 15 amino acids. The trim removed 3 bases at V and 3 bases at J, leaving 7 bases unmatched. The CDR3 DNA reads TGTGCCAGCTCACCCGGGACAGGACCTAACTACGAGCAGTACTTC. This sequence encodes CASSPGTGPNYEQYF.

The V call is TRBV28, the J call TRBJ2-5, with 7 positions matching TRBD2. Germline V gives CDR1 MDHEN, CDR2 SYDVKM. After removal of 6 bases from V and 3 bases from J, the junction contained 7 bases not matched to a gene. The CDR3 length is 14 residues. The CDR3 bases are TGTGCCAGCAGCCGAGCGGGGTCGGAAGAGACCCAGTACTTC. This gives the protein CASSRAGSEETQYF.

The gene calls are TRBV9 and TRBJ2-5; maybe TRBD1 (5 bases). The CDR3 totals 16 residues. Germline CDR1 and CDR2: SGDLS and YYNGEE. V dropped 6 bases and J dropped 2 bases, with 20 bases sitting between them. The CDR3 loop is CASTFSPDRAQETQYF. In nucleotides, the CDR3 is TGTGCCAGCACCTTCTCCCCTGACAGAGCGCAAGAGACCCAGTACTTC.

This clone is judged medium-sized. The chain links TRBV28 to TRBJ1-2; D might be TRBD1 (5 bases). CDR1 and CDR2 (germline): MDHEN, SYDVKM. This CDR3 is built from 13 residues. V lost 4 bases to trimming and J lost 5 bases, with 11 bases between them. The CDR3 DNA sequence: TGTGCCAGCAGTTCTGACAGATATTATGGCTACACCTTC. Translating gives CASSSDRYYGYTF.

J is TRBJ2-2 and V is TRBV5-4; 7 nucleotides align to TRBD2. The CDR3 runs to 13 residues. The germline CDR1 and CDR2 sequences are SGHNT and YYREEE (reference sequence). V gave up 0 bases and J gave up 8 bases; unmatched junction bases: 1. CDR3 region: CASSLDGRGELFF. CDR3 DNA: TGTGCCAGCAGCTTGGACGGGAGGGGGGAGCTGTTTTTT.

The CDR3 spells CASTQGAPGSRYEQYF. Here the CDR3 DNA reads TGTGCCAGCACCCAAGGTGCGCCGGGGAGCCGGTACGAGCAGTACTTC. The chain links TRBV7-2 to TRBJ2-7; perhaps TRBD2 as D (5 bases). This CDR3 spans 16 amino acids. V shed 7 bases and J shed 4 bases, with 23 bases lying between them. Germline CDR1 SGHTA, CDR2 FQGNSA.

This clone appeared a few times. The chain has TRBV30 and TRBJ1-1; TRBD1 is a possible D gene (5 bases). Germline lookup yields CDR1 GTSNPN and CDR2 SVGIG (reference sequence). The V end lost 2 bases, the J end lost 0 bases, and 7 bases lay between the germline ends. The CDR3 has 13 residues. In DNA form, the CDR3 reads TGTGCCTGGAGTACGACAGTGAACACTGAAGCTTTCTTT. The encoded protein is CAWSTTVNTEAFF.

This rearrangement joins TRBV9 to TRBJ2-3, with unresolved D. CDR1 and CDR2 from the germline V gene are SGDLS and YYNGEE. The CDR3 totals 15 residues. Trimming pared 0 bases from V and 2 bases from J, leaving 10 bases between. Here the CDR3 DNA reads TGTGCCAGCAGCGTAGGTGAAGCTCCCACAGATACGCAGTATTTT. The encoded protein is CASSVGEAPTDTQYF.

The V call is TRBV28, the J call TRBJ2-7; D remains ambiguous. Trimming left V 2 bases short and J 2 bases short, with 1 base between. The CDR3 has 11 amino acids. Germline V gene data show CDR1 as MDHEN and CDR2 as SYDVKM. The CDR3 sequence is CASSLAYEQYF. As DNA, the CDR3 is TGTGCCAGCAGTTTAGCCTACGAGCAGTACTTC.

This chain links TRBV30 with TRBJ1-5; a weak D match, TRBD1 (6 bases). This CDR3 is built from 13 residues. The V gene lost 2 bases and the J gene lost 4 bases, with 9 bases spanning the gap. Per the germline V gene, CDR1 is GTSNPN and CDR2 is SVGIG (reference sequence). The CDR3 region is CAWSFQGNQPQHF. The CDR3 DNA reads TGTGCCTGGAGTTTTCAGGGGAATCAGCCCCAGCATTTT.

The chain links TRBV7-8 to TRBJ2-2; weak D call: TRBD2 (5 bases). Germline assignment: CDR1 SGHVS and CDR2 FQNEAQ. V was shortened by 5 bases and J by 2 bases, with 18 bases between the two germline ends. The CDR3 runs 17 residues. For the CDR3, the DNA is TGTGCCAGCAGCCCCCCGGGATGGATCCTAAACACCGGGGAGCTGTTTTTT. Encoded protein: CASSPPGWILNTGELFF.

This chain uses TRBV29-1 with TRBJ2-7, with 7 nucleotides matching TRBD2. CDR3 length: 13 residues. CDR1 SQVTM and CDR2 ANQGSEA come from the germline V gene. The CDR3 sequence is CSALGAGAFEQYF. As DNA, the CDR3 is TGCAGTGCTCTCGGGGCGGGAGCTTTCGAGCAGTACTTC.

V and J are TRBV6-6 and TRBJ2-3, with 7 bases lining up with TRBD1. Germline lookup yields CDR1 MNHNY and CDR2 SVGAGI (reference sequence). The CDR3 extends over 15 amino acids. The V and J ends lost 6 bases and 7 bases, in that order; junction bases with no gene match: 13. This chain's CDR3 is CASSHTRGSGNTQYF. The CDR3 DNA is TGTGCCAGCAGCCACACCAGGGGGAGTGGGAATACGCAGTATTTT.

This chain joins TRBV11-2 and TRBJ1-2, with D possibly TRBD1 on 5 matching bases. Germline CDR1 is SGHAT and CDR2 is FQNNGV. The CDR3 sequence is 13 residues long. Trimming cost V 3 bases and J 8 bases, with 13 bases left between them. As DNA, the CDR3 is TGTGCCAGCAGCTTTGGGGGAATTGGCGGCTACACCTTC. This sequence encodes CASSFGGIGGYTF.

This clone came up once. The CDR3 loop reads CAWSSPWPSGTGRSPLHF. CDR3 in DNA: TGTGCCTGGAGCTCACCCTGGCCGTCCGGGACAGGGCGATCACCCCTCCACTTT. The chain is built from TRBV30 and TRBJ1-6; the match to TRBD1 covers 9 bases. J gave up 10 bases and V 3 bases, and 19 bases lay outside the gene matches. The CDR3 is made up of 18 amino acids. CDR1 and CDR2 (germline): GTSNPN, SVGIG (reference sequence).

V usage is TRBV5-4 and J usage is TRBJ2-5; 7 bases are a match to TRBD2. There are 15 residues in the CDR3. With 4 bases clipped from V and 1 base from J, the junction kept 7 bases outside the gene matches. Germline CDR1 and CDR2: SGHNT and YYREEE (reference sequence). The CDR3 reads CASSDPGRGQETQYF. The CDR3 nucleotides are TGTGCCAGCAGCGACCCAGGGAGGGGCCAAGAGACCCAGTACTTC.

The CDR3 loop is CASTLNRQVSREQYF. The CDR3 nucleotides read TGTGCCAGCACCCTGAATAGACAGGTATCCCGCGAGCAGTACTTC. The V gene is TRBV6-1, the J gene TRBJ2-7; D perhaps matches TRBD1 (6 bases). Germline CDR1 is MNHNS and CDR2 is SASEGT. The CDR3 is made up of 15 amino acids. The V gene lost 7 bases and the J gene lost 6 bases, with 22 bases spanning the gap.

The V and J genes are TRBV6-5 and TRBJ1-1, with 7 bases that match TRBD1. CDR1 is MNHEY and CDR2 is SVGAGI in the germline V gene. The V segment lost 2 bases and the J segment 1 base; nucleotides outside the gene matches: 4. The CDR3 covers 15 residues. CDR3: CASSYQGGWNTEAFF. CDR3 coding DNA: TGTGCCAGCAGTTACCAAGGGGGCTGGAACACTGAAGCTTTCTTT.

The table lists this clone with a few counts. This rearrangement joins TRBV10-3 to TRBJ2-1; tentative D call: TRBD2 (6 bases). The CDR3 has 14 residues. Germline-derived CDR1 and CDR2 are ENHRY and SYGVKD. V lost 7 bases and J lost 5, with 15 bases in between. The CDR3 loop is CAINPGTLNNEQFF. In DNA, the CDR3 is TGTGCCATCAACCCCGGGACTCTCAACAATGAGCAGTTCTTC.

The CDR3 loop reads CASNGRTVNTQYF. The CDR3 DNA follows: TGCGCCAGCAACGGGAGGACAGTCAATACGCAGTATTTT. V gene TRBV5-1 combines with J gene TRBJ2-3, with a possible D match to TRBD2 (7 bases). The CDR3 is 13 amino acids. The germline V and J ends were trimmed by 6 bases and 7 bases, with 15 bases remaining between them. The germline V gene encodes CDR1 SGHRS and CDR2 YFSETQ.

The chain has TRBV30 and TRBJ1-5; D may be TRBD1 (5 bases). The CDR3 runs 12 residues. Germline CDR1 reads GTSNPN; CDR2 reads SVGIG (reference sequence). V lost 0 bases and J 13 bases, leaving 13 bases between the germline ends. The CDR3 nucleotides read TGTGCCTGGAGTGTGGCGGGACGAAAACAGCATTTT. It translates to CAWSVAGRKQHF.

The chain uses TRBV5-4 and TRBJ2-1, with D tentatively TRBD2 (6 bases). Germline CDR1 and CDR2: SGHNT and YYREEE (reference sequence). Trimming stripped 7 bases from V and 2 bases from J, with 10 bases between. CDR3 length equals 13 residues. CDR3 sequence reads: CASGLRAYNEQFF. CDR3 nucleotides: TGTGCCAGCGGACTAAGGGCCTACAATGAGCAGTTCTTC.

This clone occurred once. The gene calls are TRBV2 and TRBJ2-6; maybe TRBD1 (6 bases). CDR1 SNHLY and CDR2 FYNNEI come from the germline V gene. V was shortened by 8 bases and J by 4 bases, with 12 bases between the two germline ends. This CDR3 comprises 14 residues. CDR3 residues: CASVRGTGANVLTF. In DNA form, the CDR3 reads TGTGCCAGCGTCAGGGGCACCGGGGCCAACGTCCTGACTTTC.

The chain combines TRBV9 with TRBJ2-1; 8 nucleotides agree with TRBD2. The CDR3 has 15 residues. J gave up 3 bases and V 4 bases, and 6 bases lay outside the gene matches. Germline lookup yields CDR1 SGDLS and CDR2 YYNGEE. The CDR3: CASSLSGSFYNEQFF. The CDR3 DNA is TGTGCCAGCAGCCTCAGCGGGAGTTTCTACAATGAGCAGTTCTTC.

The J gene is TRBJ2-5, the V gene TRBV29-1; TRBD1 is a possible D gene (6 bases). This CDR3 is built from 10 residues. Germline V gene lookup returns CDR1 SQVTM and CDR2 ANQGSEA. The DNA of the CDR3 is TGCAGAGGACAGAAGGGGACCCAGTACTTC. This translates into CRGQKGTQYF.

This clone came up a few times. The chain combines TRBV27 with TRBJ2-1; D might be TRBD2 (6 bases). The CDR3 totals 15 residues. The V gene's germline CDR1 is MNHEY and CDR2 SMNVEV (reference sequence). V gave up 5 bases and J gave up 6 bases, with 17 bases separating them. CDR3 sequence reads: CASSPLVGEVNEQFF. CDR3 DNA sequence: TGTGCCAGCAGTCCCCTCGTAGGGGAGGTCAATGAGCAGTTCTTC.

The chain recombines TRBV6-1 with TRBJ2-1; no clear D gene. The CDR3 has 13 amino acids. Germline V gene lookup returns CDR1 MNHNS and CDR2 SASEGT. Trimming removed 4 bases at V and 12 bases at J, with 16 bases between. The CDR3 is CASSADRLVWQFF. In DNA, the CDR3 is TGTGCCAGCAGTGCGGACCGCCTTGTTTGGCAGTTCTTC.

The chain recombines TRBV18 with TRBJ2-7; 7 bases map to TRBD2. The CDR3 has 15 residues. The J segment lost 1 base and the V segment lost 4 bases, leaving 7 bases of the junction unmatched. Germline lookup yields CDR1 KGHSH and CDR2 LQKENI. CDR3 in DNA: TGTGCCAGCTCACGGGAACTAGCGCAATCCTACGAGCAGTACTTC. Protein: CASSRELAQSYEQYF.

The genes are TRBV29-1 and TRBJ2-7, with D maybe TRBD1 (6 bases). Germline assignment: CDR1 SQVTM and CDR2 ANQGSEA. The V gene lost 4 bases and the J gene lost 2 bases, with 12 bases spanning the gap. This CDR3 spans 13 amino acids. The CDR3 region is CSVGLDRTYEQYF. DNA of the CDR3: TGCAGCGTTGGCTTAGACAGGACCTACGAGCAGTACTTC.

The chain carries TRBV28 and TRBJ2-4; D possibly corresponds to TRBD1 (6 bases). The CDR3 extends over 18 amino acids. Germline V lookup: CDR1 MDHEN, CDR2 SYDVKM. Trimming took off 3 bases at V and 2 bases at J, with 20 bases between the two ends. The CDR3 sequence is CASSFKLSGDVTKNIQYF. CDR3 coding DNA: TGTGCCAGCAGTTTCAAGTTGTCAGGGGACGTGACCAAAAACATTCAGTACTTC.

A remark on this clone: This sample includes further DNA sequences coding for the same CDR3. This sequence joins TRBV11-3 and TRBJ2-2, with D possibly being TRBD2 (6 bases). V was clipped by 5 bases and J by 5 bases, with 9 bases between them. The CDR3 totals 13 residues. The germline V gene encodes CDR1 SGHNT and CDR2 YENEEA. CDR3 amino acids: CASSPGTTGELFF. DNA for the CDR3: TGTGCCAGCAGCCCAGGGACTACCGGGGAGCTGTTTTTT.